One sample yielded the 26 T cell receptor beta chains listed below, sequenced in a study of cytomegalovirus exposure and HLA in healthy donors. Sequencing used immunoSEQ multiplex PCR; TCRdb keeps in-frame clones, though not all of them. This table has 120,000 or so clones, around 90% appearing once. Sequenced: PBMCs. The receptors were gathered from a young woman in good health and CMV-seronegative.

The chain couples TRBV2 to TRBJ2-7, with 8 nucleotides matching TRBD1. Trimming cost V 6 bases and J 7 bases; bases outside gene matches: 11. There are 14 residues in the CDR3. Germline V gene sequence: CDR1 SNHLY, CDR2 FYNNEI. This CDR3 reads CASSRSPGGREQYF. The CDR3 DNA is TGTGCCAGCAGCCGCAGTCCAGGGGGCAGGGAGCAGTACTTC.

V and J are TRBV2 and TRBJ2-5; TRBD2 might be the D (6 bases). CDR3 length: 17 amino acids. Looked up from germline, CDR1 is SNHLY and CDR2 is FYNNEI. Trimming cost V 6 bases and J 0 bases, with 20 bases left between them. DNA for the CDR3: TGTGCCAGCAGCAACTATGGGGCTAGCGCCGACCAAGAGACCCAGTACTTC. It yields the protein CASSNYGASADQETQYF.

In DNA form, the CDR3 reads TGTGCCAGCAGCTCCGGGACAGGGGACACAGATACGCAGTATTTT. This gives the protein CASSSGTGDTDTQYF. The chain is built from TRBV6-4 and TRBJ2-3; 10 bases line up with TRBD1. V lost 6 bases, J lost 2 bases, and 5 bases stayed unmatched. There are 15 residues in the CDR3. Germline V lookup: CDR1 MRHNA, CDR2 SNTAGT.

The chain recombines TRBV7-9 with TRBJ2-1; 9 bases match TRBD1. Germline-derived CDR1 and CDR2 are SEHNR and FQNEAQ (reference sequence). Unmatched junction bases numbered 6, after V lost 5 bases and J lost 4 bases. CDR3 length: 15 amino acids. The CDR3 nucleotides are TGTGCCAGCAGCCCGGGACAGGGTACTTACAATGAGCAGTTCTTC. Encoded protein: CASSPGQGTYNEQFF.

The chain has TRBV19 and TRBJ2-4; TRBD2 matches at 12 bases. V was pared by 4 bases and J by 1 base, with 17 bases of the junction left unmatched. The CDR3 runs to 21 residues. The germline V gene has CDR1 LNHDA and CDR2 SQIVND (reference sequence). The CDR3 nucleotides read TGTGCCAGTAGTACCTTCCGGGGGCTAGCGGGAGGGTCAGGGGCCAAAAACATTCAGTACTTC. Its translation is CASSTFRGLAGGSGAKNIQYF. The full variable domain, in which reference TRBV19 and TRBJ2-4 provide the parts outside the CDR3, is DGGITQSPKYLFRKEGQNVTLSCEQNLNHDAMYWYRQDPGQGLRLIYYSQIVNDFQKGDIAEGYSVSREKKESFPLTVTSAQKNPTAFYLCASSTFRGLAGGSGAKNIQYFGAGTRLSVL.

This clone was seen only a few times. The V call is TRBV14, the J call TRBJ1-4; possible D gene TRBD1, 6 bases. CDR1 SGHDN and CDR2 FVKESK come from the germline V gene. V lost 4 bases, J lost 3 bases, and 12 bases lay in between. CDR3 length: 15 residues. In DNA form, the CDR3 reads TGTGCCAGCAGCCCTTGGGGGCAGGCTAATGAAAAACTGTTTTTT. This sequence encodes CASSPWGQANEKLFF.

This clone was counted once. V is TRBV7-9 and J is TRBJ1-1; D is unresolved. Germline-derived CDR1 and CDR2 are SEHNR and FQNEAQ (reference sequence). V shed 4 bases and J shed 5 bases, with 14 bases lying between them. The CDR3 consists of 14 residues. The CDR3 DNA reads as TGTGCCAGCAGCTCGGGTCCCACGGCTACTGAAGCTTTCTTT. This codes for CASSSGPTATEAFF.

The chain couples TRBV5-4 to TRBJ2-7, with D hard to call. This CDR3 region has 14 residues. The germline V gene has CDR1 SGHNT and CDR2 YYREEE (reference sequence). The V end lost 0 bases, the J end lost 0 bases, and 7 bases lay between the germline ends. CDR3 sequence (DNA): TGTGCCAGCAGCTTGGGAGGCCCCTCCTACGAGCAGTACTTC. This sequence encodes CASSLGGPSYEQYF. Based on the CDR3 plus reference TRBV5-4 and TRBJ2-7, the full variable domain is ETGVTQSPTHLIKTRGQQVTLRCSSQSGHNTVSWYQQALGQGPQFIFQYYREEENGRGNFPPRFSGLQFPNYSSELNVNALELDDSALYLCASSLGGPSYEQYFGPGTRLTVT.

The chain carries TRBV18 and TRBJ2-6; D might be TRBD2 (6 bases). V dropped 1 base and J dropped 0 bases, with 13 bases sitting between them. This CDR3 is 18 amino acids long. The germline CDR1 and CDR2 sequences are KGHSH and LQKENI. As DNA, the CDR3 is TGTGCCAGCTCACCACTGGTGGTAGCGGACTCTGGGGCCAACGTCCTGACTTTC. Translation gives CASSPLVVADSGANVLTF.

This chain connects TRBV9 to TRBJ1-3; a possible D gene is TRBD1 (5 bases). CDR3 length equals 16 residues. V was shortened by 3 bases and J by 0 bases, with 13 bases between the two germline ends. Germline V CDR1 and CDR2: SGDLS, YYNGEE. DNA of the CDR3: TGTGCCAGCAGCGCCCGACAGCTTTTCTCTGGAAACACCATATATTTT. Translation gives CASSARQLFSGNTIYF.

The CDR3 is CASSGVAGGIAYEQYF. CDR3 sequence (DNA): TGTGCCAGTAGTGGAGTAGCGGGGGGAATAGCCTACGAGCAGTACTTC. The rearrangement joins TRBV19 to TRBJ2-7, with 10 bases matching TRBD2. V was pared by 5 bases and J by 2 bases, with 9 bases of the junction left unmatched. Per the germline V gene, CDR1 is LNHDA and CDR2 is SQIVND (reference sequence). This CDR3 region has 16 residues.

The chain uses TRBV28 and TRBJ1-5; D is unclear. The CDR3 is 16 residues long. Germline assignment: CDR1 MDHEN and CDR2 SYDVKM. The ends were cut back, 1 base at V and 0 bases at J, with 10 bases in the middle. CDR3 loop: CASSLSGRGSNQPQHF. In nucleotides, the CDR3 is TGTGCCAGCAGTTTATCCGGTCGGGGTAGCAATCAGCCCCAGCATTTT. Together with reference TRBV28 and TRBJ1-5, the CDR3 gives the full variable domain: DVKVTQSSRYLVKRTGEKVFLECVQDMDHENMFWYRQDPGLGLRLIYFSYDVKMKEKGDIPEGYSVSREKKERFSLILESASTNQTSMYLCASSLSGRGSNQPQHFGDGTRLSIL.

V gene TRBV6-1 combines with J gene TRBJ2-7; TRBD2 agrees at 7 bases. Germline loops: CDR1 MNHNS, CDR2 SASEGT. The CDR3 is made up of 16 amino acids. With 1 base clipped from V and 1 base from J, the junction kept 7 bases outside the gene matches. CDR3 in amino acids: CASSEGWEGRSYEQYF. Written as DNA, the CDR3 is TGTGCCAGCAGTGAAGGGTGGGAGGGCAGGTCCTACGAGCAGTACTTC.

The chain combines TRBV6-6 with TRBJ1-2; 12 nucleotides match TRBD1. CDR1 is MNHNY and CDR2 is SVGAGI in the germline V gene (reference sequence). This CDR3 is 16 amino acids long. Unmatched junction bases numbered 7, after V lost 7 bases and J lost 1 base. The CDR3 DNA reads TGTGCCAGCATTACCGGGACAGGGGGCGGTAACTATGGCTACACCTTC. Translation gives CASITGTGGGNYGYTF.

The gene calls are TRBV11-3 and TRBJ2-2; possible D gene TRBD2, 7 bases. The CDR3 spans 16 residues. CDR1 and CDR2 from the germline V gene are SGHNT and YENEEA. V lost 5 bases, J lost 4 bases, and 17 bases lay in between. The CDR3 DNA sequence: TGTGCCAGCAGCCCCCGGAGCGGGACACTCACCGGGGAGCTGTTTTTT. Amino acid sequence: CASSPRSGTLTGELFF.

The chain recombines TRBV28 with TRBJ2-5; 10 nucleotides line up with TRBD1. The V gene end was trimmed by 11 bases and the J gene end by 5 bases; junction bases not matched to a gene: 8. CDR1 is MDHEN and CDR2 is SYDVKM in the germline V gene. CDR3 length: 13 amino acids. Here the CDR3 reads CAGRDRGKETQYF. As DNA, the CDR3 is TGTGCCGGCCGGGACAGGGGTAAGGAGACCCAGTACTTC. The full variable domain, in which reference TRBV28 and TRBJ2-5 provide the parts outside the CDR3, is DVKVTQSSRYLVKRTGEKVFLECVQDMDHENMFWYRQDPGLGLRLIYFSYDVKMKEKGDIPEGYSVSREKKERFSLILESASTNQTSMYLCAGRDRGKETQYFGPGTRLLVL.

This sequence joins TRBV2 and TRBJ2-3; TRBD2 agrees at 8 bases. CDR1 and CDR2 from the germline V gene are SNHLY and FYNNEI. J gave up 5 bases and V 6 bases, and 10 bases lay outside the gene matches. The CDR3 covers 15 residues. The CDR3: CASSGPGLERDTQYF. CDR3 nucleotide sequence: TGTGCCAGCAGCGGACCGGGACTAGAGAGAGATACGCAGTATTTT. Complete variable domain (other parts from reference TRBV2 and TRBJ2-3): EPEVTQTPSHQVTQMGQEVILRCVPISNHLYFYWYRQILGQKVEFLVSFYNNEISEKSEIFDDQFSVERPDGSNFTLKIRSTKLEDSAMYFCASSGPGLERDTQYFGPGTRLTVL.

The chain recombines TRBV19 with TRBJ1-5; possible D gene TRBD1, 6 bases. Germline CDR1 is LNHDA and CDR2 is SQIVND (reference sequence). CDR3 length: 14 residues. The ends were cut back, 3 bases at V and 6 bases at J, with 12 bases in the middle. CDR3: CASSIQGNGQPQHF. CDR3 DNA: TGTGCCAGTAGTATTCAGGGGAACGGTCAGCCCCAGCATTTT. Based on the CDR3 plus reference TRBV19 and TRBJ1-5, the full variable domain is DGGITQSPKYLFRKEGQNVTLSCEQNLNHDAMYWYRQDPGQGLRLIYYSQIVNDFQKGDIAEGYSVSREKKESFPLTVTSAQKNPTAFYLCASSIQGNGQPQHFGDGTRLSIL.

The chain recombines TRBV14 with TRBJ1-3; D uncertain. Per germline, CDR1 SGHDN and CDR2 FVKESK. Between the trimmed V and J ends, which lost 4 bases and 0 bases, there was a span of 13 bases. This CDR3 is built from 16 residues. The CDR3 nucleotides are TGTGCCAGCAGCCGAGCATCGCTACGCTCTGGAAACACCATATATTTT. It translates to CASSRASLRSGNTIYF. The full variable domain, in which reference TRBV14 and TRBJ1-3 provide the parts outside the CDR3, is EAGVTQFPSHSVIEKGQTVTLRCDPISGHDNLYWYRRVMGKEIKFLLHFVKESKQDESGMPNNRFLAERTGGTYSTLKVQPAELEDSGVYFCASSRASLRSGNTIYFGEGSWLTVV.

The gene calls are TRBV6-5 and TRBJ1-2, with 7 bases matching TRBD1. Germline trimming cut 6 bases from V and 4 bases from J; bases unmatched to any gene: 5. The CDR3 length is 13 residues. Germline CDR1 MNHEY, CDR2 SVGAGI. The CDR3 sequence is CASRETGSYGYTF. The CDR3 nucleotides read TGTGCCAGCAGGGAGACAGGGAGCTATGGCTACACCTTC.

This clone occurred once. For the CDR3, the DNA is TGTGCCAGCAGCGGCCGGACAGACAATGAGCAGTTCTTC. It codes for CASSGRTDNEQFF. J is TRBJ2-1 and V is TRBV7-9, with D possibly being TRBD1 (6 bases). Deletions cut 5 bases from V and 5 bases from J, with 10 bases between. The CDR3 is made up of 13 amino acids. CDR1 and CDR2 from the germline V gene are SEHNR and FQNEAQ (reference sequence).

V usage is TRBV6-6 and J usage is TRBJ2-1; 7 bases line up with TRBD2. CDR1 and CDR2 from the germline V gene are MNHNY and SVGAGI (reference sequence). The CDR3 loop spans 15 amino acids. The junction had 4 bases not matched to a gene; V was cut back by 0 bases and J by 5 bases. CDR3: CASSYSIGLDNEQFF. CDR3 nucleotide sequence: TGTGCCAGCAGTTACTCGATCGGACTAGACAATGAGCAGTTCTTC.

This chain connects TRBV7-2 to TRBJ2-3, with 10 bases aligning to TRBD2. The CDR3 spans 16 residues. The J segment lost 5 bases and the V segment lost 2 bases, leaving 7 bases of the junction unmatched. Germline CDR1 SGHTA, CDR2 FQGNSA. This CDR3 is CASSLQSGRAQDTQYF. For the CDR3, the DNA is TGTGCCAGCAGCTTACAGAGCGGGAGGGCCCAAGATACGCAGTATTTT. The full variable domain, its missing parts supplied by reference TRBV7-2 and TRBJ2-3, is GAGVSQSPSNKVTEKGKDVELRCDPISGHTALYWYRQSLGQGLEFLIYFQGNSAPDKSGLPSDRFSAERTGGSVSTLTIQRTQQEDSAVYLCASSLQSGRAQDTQYFGPGTRLTVL.

The chain joins TRBV6-1 to TRBJ2-7; 10 bases align to TRBD2. CDR3 length: 16 amino acids. Per germline, CDR1 MNHNS and CDR2 SASEGT. The junction had 8 bases not matched to a gene; V was cut back by 2 bases and J by 4 bases. In nucleotides, the CDR3 is TGTGCCAGCAGTGAAACCCCTCTAGCGGGAGCTTACGAGCAGTACTTC. It codes for CASSETPLAGAYEQYF.

In its sample, this clone was seen once. The V gene is TRBV20-1, the J gene TRBJ2-7; D is possibly TRBD2 (5 bases). The germline CDR1 and CDR2 sequences are DFQATT and SNEGSKA (reference sequence). V lost 3 bases and J 2 bases, leaving 5 bases between the germline ends. The length of the CDR3 is 11 residues. This chain's CDR3 is CSASGAYEQYF. The CDR3 nucleotides read TGCAGTGCTAGCGGGGCCTACGAGCAGTACTTC.

This rearrangement joins TRBV5-5 to TRBJ1-5; possible D gene TRBD1, 5 bases. V gave up 2 bases and J gave up 5 bases, with 14 bases separating them. Germline V gives CDR1 SGHKS, CDR2 YYEKEE (reference sequence). The CDR3 extends over 15 amino acids. CDR3 sequence: CASSFQGGGYQPQHF. For the CDR3, the DNA is TGTGCCAGCAGCTTCCAGGGAGGTGGATATCAGCCCCAGCATTTT. Looking up the rest from reference TRBV5-5 and TRBJ1-5 gives the full variable domain: DAGVTQSPTHLIKTRGQQVTLRCSPISGHKSVSWYQQVLGQGPQFIFQYYEKEERGRGNFPDRFSARQFPNYSSELNVNALLLGDSALYLCASSFQGGGYQPQHFGDGTRLSIL.